Below, 5 T cell receptor beta chains from the same sample are listed, as sequenced in a study of T cell repertoires in aging, cancer and after chemotherapy. TCR beta rearrangements were amplified from peripheral blood genomic DNA. Rearranged V-D-J TRB sequences were amplified with a mixed TRB-A/B primer pool. TCRdb processed the multiplex PCR reads anew with MiXCR; each CDR3 protein has one entry. The sample yields 8,400 or so distinct CDR3 sequences, around 50% seen once. The sequenced sample consisted of blood. The receptors originated from a human donor in good health.

CDR3 protein: CASSTTSGANVLTF. CDR3 nucleotide sequence: TGTGCCAGTAGTACGACCTCCGGGGCCAACGTCCTGACTTTC. The genes are TRBV19 and TRBJ2-6; D ambiguous. Trimming pared 4 bases from V and 4 bases from J, leaving 8 bases between. CDR3 length: 14 residues. Germline values: CDR1 LNHDA, CDR2 SQIVND (reference sequence). Variable domain in full (rest from reference TRBV19 and TRBJ2-6): DGGITQSPKYLFRKEGQNVTLSCEQNLNHDAMYWYRQDPGQGLRLIYYSQIVNDFQKGDIAEGYSVSREKKESFPLTVTSAQKNPTAFYLCASSTTSGANVLTFGAGSRLTVL.

This clonotype was found a few times. The chain links TRBV15 to TRBJ2-4; D gene ambiguous. The ends were cut back, 0 bases at V and 8 bases at J, with 8 bases in the middle. The CDR3 runs 13 residues. CDR1 and CDR2 from the germline V gene are LNHNV and YYDKDF (reference sequence). The CDR3 reads CATSRDRTHIQYF. CDR3 nucleotide sequence: TGTGCCACCAGCAGAGATCGTACCCACATTCAGTACTTC.

The chain combines TRBV7-2 with TRBJ2-1; D is possibly TRBD2 (6 bases). Germline assignment: CDR1 SGHTA and CDR2 FQGNSA. Trimming took off 5 bases at V and 10 bases at J, with 12 bases between the two ends. The CDR3 contains 12 residues. CDR3: CASSRGAPEQFF. CDR3 bases: TGTGCCAGCAGCCGCGGGGCGCCAGAGCAGTTCTTC. Full variable domain (rest looked up from reference TRBV7-2 and TRBJ2-1): GAGVSQSPSNKVTEKGKDVELRCDPISGHTALYWYRQSLGQGLEFLIYFQGNSAPDKSGLPSDRFSAERTGGSVSTLTIQRTQQEDSAVYLCASSRGAPEQFFGPGTRLTVL.

This sequence joins TRBV6-5 and TRBJ2-1; TRBD2 aligns across 8 bases. Germline V gene sequence: CDR1 MNHEY, CDR2 SVGAGI. The CDR3 is 14 residues long. V was clipped by 5 bases and J by 0 bases; unmatched bases: 0. DNA of the CDR3: TGTGCCAGCAGTAGCGGGAGCTCCTACAATGAGCAGTTCTTC. This gives the protein CASSSGSSYNEQFF.

Note on this clonotype: The junction does not match germline at one end; this may be a read error. The chain links TRBV4-3 to TRBJ2-1, with 7 positions matching TRBD2. Looked up from germline, CDR1 is LGHNA and CDR2 is YSLEER. The CDR3 is 17 residues long. The CDR3 sequence: CASSQDRLAGEVNEQFF. The CDR3 DNA is TGTGCCAGCAGCCAAGATCGTCTGGCGGGAGAGGTCAATGAGCAGTTCTTC.